This T cell receptor (beta chain) was found in a study of blood T cell repertoires in COVID-19. In the study overall: Acute and convalescent COVID-19 samples came from the United States, Italy and Spain. Nucleic acid was either cDNA or gDNA, and it came from T cells, B-cell-depleted T cells, or PBMCs.

Original data processing: Reference gene primer amplification in the assay estimated nucleated cell counts. Generated by immunoSEQ multiplex PCR, the TCRdb table keeps only in-frame clones and is missing some. The V and J calls and clone size were taken over from that table, and D and trimming were inferred from the DNA. The sample includes tens of thousands of clones, approximately 87% of them seen just once. The table lists this clone with a count of one. Germline CDR1 MGHDK, CDR2 SYGVNS. V lost 5 bases to trimming and J lost 0 bases, with 11 bases between them. CDR3 length: 14 amino acids. The sequence came from a man aged 45-65 years with active COVID-19. Material: peripheral blood. The V call is TRBV25-1, the J call TRBJ2-7; weak D call: TRBD1 (6 bases). In DNA form, the CDR3 reads TGTGCCAGCAGTTCTTGGGACAACTCCTACGAGCAGTACTTC. Translation gives CASSSWDNSYEQYF.